This T cell receptor (beta chain) was captured in a study of tumor-infiltrating lymphocytes in localized non-small cell lung cancer. At the level of the study: Several tumor histologies, both smoking statuses, and some post-neoadjuvant chemotherapy samples were included.

V gave up 2 bases and J gave up 3 bases, with 13 bases separating them. There are 15 residues in the CDR3. Germline V lookup: CDR1 MNHEY, CDR2 SVGAGI. Method: immunoSEQ multiplex PCR; TCRdb's copy keeps in-frame clones and lacks some. The sample gives about 13,000 clones, around 74% of which show up once; roughly an eighth is in the top ten. The clonotype comes from a human donor with non-small cell lung cancer. Sequenced material: uninvolved lung tissue not adjacent to the tumor. The J gene is TRBJ1-1, the V gene TRBV6-5; no reliable D call. The CDR3 reads CASSYSIRLHTEAFF. In DNA form, the CDR3 reads TGTGCCAGCAGTTACAGTATCAGATTGCACACTGAAGCTTTCTTT.